The source of this T cell receptor beta chain is a study of blood T cell repertoires in COVID-19. Overall study: Spain, Italy and the United States supplied samples that represented acute and convalescent COVID-19. The cDNA or gDNA used as material had been derived from T cells, B-cell-depleted T cells, or PBMCs.

In the original analysis: Amplification from reference gene primers served as the basis for estimated nucleated cell counts. The table came from immunoSEQ multiplex PCR; TCRdb's copy has only in-frame clones and leaves some out. V and J calls and clone size are those listed in that table; D and trimming were worked out from the DNA. The table has fewer than 500,000 clones, around 87% seen once; the top ten hold around 1.3%. Categorization into cohorts depended on clinical history that participants reported. The CDR3 spans 15 residues. The germline gives CDR1 SGHRS, CDR2 YFSETQ. The V end was cut by 4 bases, the J end by 0 bases, with 10 bases between.

The TCR comes from a man aged 30-40 years who had recovered from COVID-19. This chain uses TRBV5-1 with TRBJ1-4; D is unclear. The sample consisted of PBMCs or T cells enriched from blood (not recorded which). Here the CDR3 DNA reads TGCGCCAGCAGCCAAGACACCGCAACTAATGAAAAACTGTTTTTT. It codes for CASSQDTATNEKLFF. The variable domain in full, completed from reference TRBV5-1 and TRBJ1-4, reads KAGVTQTPRYLIKTRGQQVTLSCSPISGHRSVSWYQQTPGQGLQFLFEYFSETQRNKGNFPGRFSGRQFSNSRSEMNVSTLELGDSALYLCASSQDTATNEKLFFGSGTQLSVL.